A selection of T cell receptor beta chains follows, all from one sample in a study of cytomegalovirus exposure and HLA in healthy donors. Clones were read by immunoSEQ multiplex PCR, and TCRdb kept only the in-frame ones, dropping some. The sample includes about 120,000 clones, more than 60% of them seen just once. The material sequenced was PBMCs. These receptors came from a woman between 50 and 59 years old in good health and CMV-seropositive. The CDR3 runs from the conserved cysteine through the conserved F or W. Each record gives: J gene, V gene, clone size, D gene, CDR3 DNA, CDR3 protein. A D gene is named only where the DNA matches it firmly. Rows give clone size only sometimes, using once, few, many, or a class for an expanded clone.

>TRBJ1-1|TRBV5-6|.|TRBD1
TGTGCCAGCAGCTGGGACAGCATGAACACTGAAGCTTTCTTT
CASSWDSMNTEAFF
>TRBJ1-6|TRBV2|.|.
TGTGCCAGCATCCGTGACAGGTCCTATAATTCACCCCTCCACTTT
CASIRDRSYNSPLHF
>TRBJ2-1|TRBV27|.|TRBD2
TGTGCCAGCAGTGCCCCGGGACTAGCAACCCATGAGCAGTTCTTC
CASSAPGLATHEQFF
>TRBJ1-2|TRBV11-2|once|TRBD1
TGTGCCAGCAGCCGCCCCGGGACAGGGAACTATGGCTACACCTTC
CASSRPGTGNYGYTF
>TRBJ2-3|TRBV7-6|.|TRBD2
TGTGCCAGCCGCAACGAGGGGAGGGATGGGACAGATACGCAGTATTTT
CASRNEGRDGTDTQYF
>TRBJ1-6|TRBV2|.|TRBD1
TGTGCCAGCAGGGCGACAGGGGCCTATAATTCACCCCTCCACTTT
CASRATGAYNSPLHF
>TRBJ2-7|TRBV15|.|.
TGTGCCACCAGCAGAGTAGGCGGGCCATCCTACGAGCAGTACTTC
CATSRVGGPSYEQYF
>TRBJ1-1|TRBV29-1|.|.
TGCAGCGTTGGAGTAAACACTGAAGCTTTCTTT
CSVGVNTEAFF
>TRBJ2-5|TRBV2|.|TRBD2
TGTGCCAGCAGTGGACTAGCGGGAGGCCCAACGACCTCGAAAGAGACCCAGTACTTC
CASSGLAGGPTTSKETQYF
>TRBJ2-5|TRBV9|.|.
TGTGCCAGCAGCGTAGCGAACACAGGACAAGAGACCCAGTACTTC
CASSVANTGQETQYF
>TRBJ1-2|TRBV7-9|.|.
TGTGCCAGCAGCTTCGGGGGTGACAACTATGGCTACACCTTC
CASSFGGDNYGYTF
>TRBJ2-1|TRBV2|.|.
TGTGCCAGCAGTGAAGCTCTACCTAGCGCGTACAATGAGCAGTTCTTC
CASSEALPSAYNEQFF
>TRBJ1-1|TRBV5-1|.|TRBD1
TGCGCCAGCAGCTTGGAAGGGGGCCGAGTGAACACTGAAGCTTTCTTT
CASSLEGGRVNTEAFF
>TRBJ2-7|TRBV27|.|.
TGTGCCAGCAGTTTAGTTAGGGGGAGCGAGCAGTACTTC
CASSLVRGSEQYF
>TRBJ1-1|TRBV30|.|.
TGTGCCTGGAGTCAGGATATGAACACTGAAGCTTTCTTT
CAWSQDMNTEAFF
>TRBJ1-2|TRBV5-1|.|.
TGCGCCAGCAGCCCCGAGACAGCTAAAGGCTTCTACACCTTC
CASSPETAKGFYTF
>TRBJ2-7|TRBV6-5|once|.
TGTGCCAGCAAACAGGGTTCGGGGGAGCAGTACTTC
CASKQGSGEQYF
>TRBJ1-3|TRBV4-1|.|.
TGCGCCAGCAGCCACCGGGACACCTCAGCCTCTGGAAACACCATATATTTT
CASSHRDTSASGNTIYF
>TRBJ2-5|TRBV7-2|.|.
TGTGCCAGCAGCTTAGGGGGCCGATCGGAGACCCAGTACTTC
CASSLGGRSETQYF
>TRBJ1-4|TRBV28|.|TRBD1
TGTGCCAGCAGCTCCGTCTCAGGGACAGCTCTTAATGAAAAACTGTTTTTT
CASSSVSGTALNEKLFF
>TRBJ1-2|TRBV5-1|.|TRBD1
TGCGCCAGTAGGCAGGGGGTCGAACGTAGCCGTTATGGCTACACCTTC
CASRQGVERSRYGYTF